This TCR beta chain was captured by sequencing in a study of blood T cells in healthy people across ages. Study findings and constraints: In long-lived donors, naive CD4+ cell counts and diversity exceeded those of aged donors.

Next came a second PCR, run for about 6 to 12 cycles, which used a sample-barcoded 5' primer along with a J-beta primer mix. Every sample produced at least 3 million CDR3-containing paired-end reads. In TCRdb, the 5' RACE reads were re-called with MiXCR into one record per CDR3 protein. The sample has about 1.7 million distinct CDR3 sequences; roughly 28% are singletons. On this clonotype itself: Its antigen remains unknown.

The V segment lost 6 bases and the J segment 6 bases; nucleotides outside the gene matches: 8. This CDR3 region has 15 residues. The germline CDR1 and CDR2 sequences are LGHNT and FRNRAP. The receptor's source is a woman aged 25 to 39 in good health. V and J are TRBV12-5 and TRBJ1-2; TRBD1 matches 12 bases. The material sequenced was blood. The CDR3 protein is CASGQTGTGGDGYTF. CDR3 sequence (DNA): TGTGCTAGTGGCCAGACCGGGACAGGGGGCGATGGCTACACCTTC.